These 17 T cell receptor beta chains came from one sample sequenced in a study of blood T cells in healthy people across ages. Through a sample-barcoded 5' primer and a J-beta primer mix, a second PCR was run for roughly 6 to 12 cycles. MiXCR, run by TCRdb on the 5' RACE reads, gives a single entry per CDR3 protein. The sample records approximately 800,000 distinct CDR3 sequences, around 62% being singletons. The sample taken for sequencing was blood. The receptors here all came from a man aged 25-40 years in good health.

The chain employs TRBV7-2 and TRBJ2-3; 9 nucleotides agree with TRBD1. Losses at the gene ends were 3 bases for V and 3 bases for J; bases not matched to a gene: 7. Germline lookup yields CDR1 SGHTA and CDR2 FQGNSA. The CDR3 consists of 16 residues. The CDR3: CASSLNLQGATDTQYF. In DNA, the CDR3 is TGTGCCAGCAGCTTGAATCTACAGGGGGCAACAGATACGCAGTATTTT.

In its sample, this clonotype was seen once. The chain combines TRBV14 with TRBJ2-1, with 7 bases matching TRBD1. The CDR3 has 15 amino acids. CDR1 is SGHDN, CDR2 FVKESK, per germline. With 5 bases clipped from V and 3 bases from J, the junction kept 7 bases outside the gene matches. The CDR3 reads CASSRQGPGYNEQFF. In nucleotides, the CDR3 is TGTGCCAGCAGCAGACAGGGCCCCGGCTACAATGAGCAGTTCTTC.

Here the CDR3 reads CASSQRGQRNEQYF. The CDR3 region has the DNA TGCGCCAGCAGCCAACGAGGACAGAGAAACGAGCAGTACTTC. This chain uses TRBV4-3 with TRBJ2-1; TRBD1 might be the D (6 bases). The assigned J gene may be wrong: the sequence end matches TRBJ2-7 better. The germline CDR1 and CDR2 sequences are LGHNA and YSLEER. This CDR3 is 14 amino acids long.

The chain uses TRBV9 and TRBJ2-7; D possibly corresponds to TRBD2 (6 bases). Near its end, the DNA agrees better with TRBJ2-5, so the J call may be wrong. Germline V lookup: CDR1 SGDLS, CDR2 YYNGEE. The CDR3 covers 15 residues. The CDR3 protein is CASSVAGGSQETQYF. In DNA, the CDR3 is TGTGCCAGCAGCGTAGCAGGAGGGAGTCAAGAGACCCAGTACTTC.

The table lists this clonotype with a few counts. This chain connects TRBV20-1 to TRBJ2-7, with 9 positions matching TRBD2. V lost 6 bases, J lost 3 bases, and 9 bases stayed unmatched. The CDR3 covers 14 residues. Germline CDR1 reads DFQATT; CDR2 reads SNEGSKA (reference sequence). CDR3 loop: CSANPVLAGYEQYF. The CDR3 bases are TGCAGTGCCAACCCCGTACTAGCGGGCTACGAGCAGTACTTC.

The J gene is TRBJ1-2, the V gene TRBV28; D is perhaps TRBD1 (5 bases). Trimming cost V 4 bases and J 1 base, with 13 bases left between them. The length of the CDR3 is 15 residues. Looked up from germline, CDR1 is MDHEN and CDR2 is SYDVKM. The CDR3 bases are TGTGCCAGCAGTTCCGCAGGCCAGGGTAACTATGGCTACACCTTC. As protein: CASSSAGQGNYGYTF.

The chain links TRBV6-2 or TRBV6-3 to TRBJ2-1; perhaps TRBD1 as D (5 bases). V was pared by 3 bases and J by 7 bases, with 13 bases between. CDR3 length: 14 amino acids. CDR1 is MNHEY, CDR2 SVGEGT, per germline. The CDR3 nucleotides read TGTGCCAGCAGTTATCAGGGAACATTAAATGAGCAGTTCTTC. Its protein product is CASSYQGTLNEQFF.

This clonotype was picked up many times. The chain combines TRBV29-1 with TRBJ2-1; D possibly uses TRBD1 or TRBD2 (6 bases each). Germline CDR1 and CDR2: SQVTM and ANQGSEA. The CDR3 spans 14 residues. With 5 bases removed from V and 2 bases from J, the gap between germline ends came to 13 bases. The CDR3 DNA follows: TGCAGCGTTTATCCGGGGGCTCCCTACAATGAGCAGTTCTTC. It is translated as CSVYPGAPYNEQFF.

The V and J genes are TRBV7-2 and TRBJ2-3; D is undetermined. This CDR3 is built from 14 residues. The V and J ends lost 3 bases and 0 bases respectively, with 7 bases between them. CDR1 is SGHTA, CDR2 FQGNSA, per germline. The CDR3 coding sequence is TGTGCCAGCAGCTTCGCAACTAGCACAGATACGCAGTATTTT. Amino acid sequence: CASSFATSTDTQYF.

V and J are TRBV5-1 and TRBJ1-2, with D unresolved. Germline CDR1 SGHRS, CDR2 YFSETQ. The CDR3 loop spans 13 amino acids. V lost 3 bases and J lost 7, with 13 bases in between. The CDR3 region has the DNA TGCGCCAGCAGCTCACTCGGGTGGGGTGGCTACACCTTC. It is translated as CASSSLGWGGYTF.

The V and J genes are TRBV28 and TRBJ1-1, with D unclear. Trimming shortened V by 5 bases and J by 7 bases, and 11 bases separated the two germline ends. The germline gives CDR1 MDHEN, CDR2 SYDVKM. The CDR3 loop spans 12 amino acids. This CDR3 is CASSHGKVEAFF. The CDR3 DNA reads TGTGCCAGCAGTCATGGAAAAGTTGAAGCTTTCTTT.

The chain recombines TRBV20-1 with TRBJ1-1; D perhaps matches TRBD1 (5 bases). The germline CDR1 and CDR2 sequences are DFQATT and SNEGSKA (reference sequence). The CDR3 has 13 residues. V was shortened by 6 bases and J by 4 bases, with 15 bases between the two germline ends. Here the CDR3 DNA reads TGCAGTGCCGTCAGGGCCCCGGGCACTGAAGCTTTCTTT. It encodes CSAVRAPGTEAFF.

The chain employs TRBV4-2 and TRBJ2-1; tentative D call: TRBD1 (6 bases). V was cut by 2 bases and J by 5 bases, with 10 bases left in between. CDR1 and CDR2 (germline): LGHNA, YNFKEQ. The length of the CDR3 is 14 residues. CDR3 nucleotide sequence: TGTGCCAGCAGCCAACAACAGGGTGACAATGAGCAGTTCTTC. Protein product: CASSQQQGDNEQFF.

Here the CDR3 reads CASSSLGTFSYEQYF. The CDR3 region has the DNA TGTGCCAGCAGTTCCCTCGGAACCTTCTCCTACGAGCAGTACTTC. This chain links TRBV27 with TRBJ2-7; D is uncertain. Trimming took 4 bases from V and 0 from J, leaving 13 bases between them. CDR1 and CDR2 (germline): MNHEY, SMNVEV (reference sequence). The CDR3 is 15 residues long.

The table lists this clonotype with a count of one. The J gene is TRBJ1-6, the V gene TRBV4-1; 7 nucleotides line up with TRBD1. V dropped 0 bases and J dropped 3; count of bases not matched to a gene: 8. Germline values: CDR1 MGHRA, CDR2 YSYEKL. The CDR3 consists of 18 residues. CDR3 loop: CASSQEIPGGGYNSPLHF. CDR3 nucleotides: TGCGCCAGCAGCCAAGAAATCCCAGGGGGAGGCTATAATTCACCCCTCCACTTT.

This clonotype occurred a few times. The CDR3 here is CASKTSGLPGKETQYF. CDR3 bases: TGTGCCAGCAAAACATCGGGACTGCCTGGGAAAGAGACCCAGTACTTC. J is TRBJ2-5 and V is TRBV6-2 or TRBV6-3, with D possibly matching TRBD2 (6 bases). Per germline, CDR1 MNHEY and CDR2 SVGEGT. This CDR3 is built from 16 residues. V dropped 7 bases and J dropped 3 bases, with 21 bases sitting between them.

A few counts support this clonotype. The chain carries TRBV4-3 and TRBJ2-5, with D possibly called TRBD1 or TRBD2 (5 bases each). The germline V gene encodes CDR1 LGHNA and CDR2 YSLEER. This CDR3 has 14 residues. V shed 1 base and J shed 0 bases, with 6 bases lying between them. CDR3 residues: CASSQGGYQETQYF. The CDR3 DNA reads TGCGCCAGCAGCCAAGGGGGGTACCAAGAGACCCAGTACTTC.